This entry describes one T cell receptor (beta chain). No antigen is known for it. The time point denotes: week 5, during vaccination. Doses comprised 300 ug of mutant IDH1 20-mer peptide each, plus topical imiquimod. Generated by immunoSEQ multiplex PCR, the TCRdb table keeps only in-frame clones and is missing some. The data show about 38,000 clones, more than 75% seen once. This sample is part of a study of a mutant IDH1 vaccine in newly diagnosed glioma. About the study: Administration of eight vaccinations to patients took place in weeks 1, 3, 5, 7, 11, 15, 19, 23. Treated patients had a mean age of about 38 years and a roughly 60% male, about 38% female split.

The V gene's germline CDR1 is SGHRS and CDR2 YFSETQ. V was cut by 3 bases and J by 7 bases, with 10 bases left in between. The CDR3 consists of 13 residues. The sample in question was PBMCs, obtained from a glioma patient whose treatment included an IDH1 peptide vaccine. This receptor was identified in a man aged 35-49 years with glioma. The V gene is TRBV5-1, the J gene TRBJ1-4, with unresolved D. The CDR3, as DNA: TGCGCCAGCAGCTCGGCCACGGGTGAAAAACTGTTTTTT. Its protein product is CASSSATGEKLFF.